This TCR beta chain comes out of a study of cytomegalovirus exposure and HLA in healthy donors. Study at large: An earlier analysis found some 100 million unique TCR beta sequences from 150 million to 200 million T cells.

This CDR3 has 17 amino acids. The ends were cut back, 3 bases at V and 3 bases at J, with 20 bases in the middle. CDR1 is SGHNT and CDR2 is YYREEE in the germline V gene (reference sequence). 60 Vbeta and 13 Jbeta primers were used in PCR. Some clones are missing from TCRdb's copy, which holds only in-frame ones; the method was immunoSEQ multiplex PCR. The sample gives tens of thousands of clones, 80% of which show up once; roughly 5.7% is in the top ten. V usage is TRBV5-4 and J usage is TRBJ2-3; D possibly corresponds to TRBD2 (7 bases). This receptor was taken from a male donor in good health and CMV-seronegative. Source material: PBMCs. DNA for the CDR3: TGTGCCAGCAGCTCAATAGGGCAGGGAGGGGGTACAGATACGCAGTATTTT. Its translation: CASSSIGQGGGTDTQYF.